The 20 T cell receptor beta chains presented below share a single source sample, sequenced in a study of blood T cell repertoires in COVID-19. Using immunoSEQ multiplex PCR, the repertoire was profiled, and TCRdb retains in-frame clones only, with some absent. The table records a few hundred thousand clones, approximately 84% of them present only once. The specimen was PBMCs or T cells enriched from blood (not recorded which). These receptors were collected from a woman aged 25 to 39 who had recovered from COVID-19.

J is TRBJ1-1 and V is TRBV5-1; D remains ambiguous. Trimming removed 1 base from V and 3 bases from J, with 16 bases in between. This CDR3 contains 16 residues. Germline CDR1 reads SGHRS; CDR2 reads YFSETQ. The CDR3, as DNA: TGCGCCAGCAGCTTGTTACCTCGAGGGTATGACACTGAAGCTTTCTTT. This gives the protein CASSLLPRGYDTEAFF.

This clone was observed a handful of times. V and J are TRBV7-9 and TRBJ2-5; 8 bases agree with TRBD2. From germline, CDR1 is SEHNR and CDR2 FQNEAQ (reference sequence). V lost 5 bases, J lost 5 bases, and 10 bases stayed unmatched. The CDR3 length is 15 residues. CDR3 bases: TGTGCCAGCAGCCCCCCACGGGAGGGCCTCGAGACCCAGTACTTC. Its protein is CASSPPREGLETQYF.

The chain recombines TRBV19 with TRBJ2-7; D is perhaps TRBD1 (5 bases). Deletions cut 6 bases from V and 4 bases from J, with 10 bases between. Germline-derived CDR1 and CDR2 are LNHDA and SQIVND (reference sequence). The CDR3 totals 12 residues. The CDR3 sequence: CASRDPGYEQYF. In nucleotides, the CDR3 is TGTGCCAGTAGAGACCCAGGGTACGAGCAGTACTTC.

This chain uses TRBV11-2 with TRBJ2-1; perhaps TRBD2 as D (7 bases). Germline values: CDR1 SGHAT, CDR2 FQNNGV. The CDR3 is made up of 12 amino acids. Trimming cost V 8 bases and J 7 bases, with 12 bases left between them. CDR3 in DNA: TGTGCCAGCGGGGGGGCTGGTAATGAGCAGTTCTTC. It yields the protein CASGGAGNEQFF.

This rearrangement joins TRBV6-5 to TRBJ1-2; weak D call: TRBD1 (5 bases). V was pared by 8 bases and J by 2 bases, with 18 bases between. The CDR3 is made up of 15 amino acids. CDR1 MNHEY and CDR2 SVGAGI come from the germline V gene. Written as DNA, the CDR3 is TGTGCCAGCGTGCCCTGGCCGGGACTGAACTATGGCTACACCTTC. This encodes CASVPWPGLNYGYTF.

V gene TRBV4-1 combines with J gene TRBJ2-1; the match to TRBD2 covers 12 bases. The CDR3 runs 17 residues. Trimming at V came to 3 bases and at J to 0 bases, leaving 3 bases not matched to a gene. The germline gives CDR1 MGHRA, CDR2 YSYEKL. The CDR3 DNA sequence: TGCGCCAGCAGCCAGCGGACTAGCGGGGTCTCCTACAATGAGCAGTTCTTC. It specifies CASSQRTSGVSYNEQFF.

The chain carries TRBV28 and TRBJ2-7, with D possibly being TRBD2 (8 bases). From germline, CDR1 is MDHEN and CDR2 SYDVKM. This CDR3 region has 12 residues. The ends were cut back, 10 bases at V and 4 bases at J, with 14 bases in the middle. CDR3 sequence: CATGGGRYEQYF. CDR3 nucleotides: TGTGCCACGGGAGGGGGCAGGTACGAGCAGTACTTC. The full variable domain, in which reference TRBV28 and TRBJ2-7 provide the parts outside the CDR3, is DVKVTQSSRYLVKRTGEKVFLECVQDMDHENMFWYRQDPGLGLRLIYFSYDVKMKEKGDIPEGYSVSREKKERFSLILESASTNQTSMYLCATGGGRYEQYFGPGTRLTVT.

The CDR3 spells CASSPLRGADSYEQYF. In DNA, the CDR3 is TGTGCCAGCAGCCCTCTGCGGGGCGCAGACTCCTACGAGCAGTACTTC. The chain employs TRBV11-2 and TRBJ2-7, with D tentatively TRBD2 (6 bases). Germline CDR1 reads SGHAT; CDR2 reads FQNNGV. The germline V and J ends were trimmed by 5 bases and 0 bases, with 17 bases remaining between them. The CDR3 is 16 residues long.

The chain has TRBV18 and TRBJ2-7; perhaps TRBD2 as D (5 bases). The CDR3 sequence is 13 residues long. The germline CDR1 and CDR2 sequences are KGHSH and LQKENI. V dropped 2 bases and J dropped 4 bases, with 9 bases sitting between them. DNA of the CDR3: TGTGCCAGCTCACCAAGTAGCGAATACGAGCAGTACTTC. It codes for CASSPSSEYEQYF.

This clone was detected a few times. Here the CDR3 reads CASSLGAGGYGYTF. The CDR3 DNA follows: TGTGCCAGCAGCTTAGGGGCAGGGGGCTATGGCTACACCTTC. The chain couples TRBV11-2 to TRBJ1-2, with 7 nucleotides matching TRBD1. J was trimmed by 4 bases and V by 1 base; bases with no gene match: 3. This CDR3 region has 14 residues. Germline values: CDR1 SGHAT, CDR2 FQNNGV.

The rearrangement uses TRBV19 and TRBJ1-2, with 7 bases lining up with TRBD1. The ends lost 4 bases at V and 6 bases at J; junction bases unmatched: 11. The CDR3 length is 15 residues. Germline CDR1 and CDR2: LNHDA and SQIVND (reference sequence). CDR3 loop: CASSTRQGRYHGYTF. The CDR3 nucleotides are TGTGCCAGTAGTACCCGACAGGGACGTTACCATGGCTACACCTTC.

The chain employs TRBV5-6 and TRBJ2-1; TRBD2 matches at 11 bases. From germline, CDR1 is SGHDT and CDR2 YYEEEE. CDR3 length: 16 amino acids. Losses at the gene ends were 5 bases for V and 4 bases for J; bases not matched to a gene: 8. CDR3 nucleotide sequence: TGTGCCAGCAGTCTAAAGGGACTAGCGGATTACAATGAGCAGTTCTTC. Its translation is CASSLKGLADYNEQFF. The full variable domain, completed using reference TRBV5-6 and TRBJ2-1, is DAGVTQSPTHLIKTRGQQVTLRCSPKSGHDTVSWYQQALGQGPQFIFQYYEEEERQRGNFPDRFSGHQFPNYSSELNVNALLLGDSALYLCASSLKGLADYNEQFFGPGTRLTVL.

The chain uses TRBV30 and TRBJ1-1; D is unresolved. The CDR3 runs to 12 residues. Trimming shortened V by 2 bases and J by 0 bases, and 4 bases separated the two germline ends. Germline V gene data show CDR1 as GTSNPN and CDR2 as SVGIG (reference sequence). The chain's CDR3 is CAWSLVNTEAFF. The CDR3 DNA reads TGTGCCTGGAGTTTAGTGAACACTGAAGCTTTCTTT.

This clone was detected only once. This rearrangement joins TRBV24-1 to TRBJ2-2, with 10 bases matching TRBD1. The germline V gene has CDR1 KGHDR and CDR2 SFDVKD. Trimming removed 4 bases from V and 0 bases from J; junction bases left unmatched: 1. The CDR3 is made up of 16 amino acids. The CDR3, as DNA: TGTGCCACCAGTGAGACAGGGGGCTCGAACACCGGGGAGCTGTTTTTT. The encoded protein is CATSETGGSNTGELFF.

In this sample, this clone turned up a few times. This chain joins TRBV10-3 and TRBJ2-7, with 7 bases matching TRBD1. V lost 4 bases, J lost 2 bases, and 11 bases stayed unmatched. CDR3 length: 16 residues. Germline CDR1 ENHRY, CDR2 SYGVKD. This CDR3 reads CAISGIEGQSAYEQYF. CDR3 bases: TGTGCCATCAGTGGTATAGAGGGACAGAGCGCCTACGAGCAGTACTTC.

The chain employs TRBV6-5 and TRBJ1-2, with unresolved D. V shed 6 bases and J shed 6 bases, with 14 bases lying between them. The CDR3 length is 13 residues. Germline V gene data show CDR1 as MNHEY and CDR2 as SVGAGI. The CDR3 region is CASSPGDRDGYTF. Written as DNA, the CDR3 is TGTGCCAGCAGCCCCGGCGATCGGGATGGCTACACCTTC.

For the CDR3, the DNA is TGTGCCAGCAGTATAGCGGGAGGGACCTACAATGAGCAGTTCTTC. Translation gives CASSIAGGTYNEQFF. This chain uses TRBV6-2 or TRBV6-3 with TRBJ2-1; 11 positions agree with TRBD2. V lost 5 bases and J lost 2; bases outside the gene matches: 2. Germline loops: CDR1 MNHEY, CDR2 SVGEGT. The CDR3 runs 15 residues.

V and J are TRBV5-5 and TRBJ2-1, with TRBD2 matching 8 bases. Trimming took 5 bases from V and 7 from J; bases not matched to a gene: 11. The CDR3 contains 15 residues. Germline V CDR1 and CDR2: SGHKS, YYEKEE (reference sequence). The CDR3 loop reads CASRFRQVAGNEQFF. The CDR3 DNA follows: TGTGCCAGCAGATTTCGACAAGTAGCGGGGAATGAGCAGTTCTTC.

The chain joins TRBV7-6 to TRBJ2-7; 8 nucleotides agree with TRBD1. Trimming at V came to 2 bases and at J to 6 bases, leaving 6 bases not matched to a gene. Germline assignment: CDR1 SGHVS and CDR2 FNYEAQ. The CDR3 runs to 14 residues. CDR3 sequence reads: CASSLTGQGSEQYF. Written as DNA, the CDR3 is TGTGCCAGCAGCTTAACAGGACAGGGATCCGAGCAGTACTTC.

DNA for the CDR3: TGTGCCACCAGCAGCTCCGGGACAGCGTTCTATGGCTACACCTTC. This gives the protein CATSSSGTAFYGYTF. This sequence joins TRBV15 and TRBJ1-2, with 7 positions matching TRBD1. Germline V gene sequence: CDR1 LNHNV, CDR2 YYDKDF (reference sequence). Germline trimming cut 3 bases from V and 4 bases from J; bases unmatched to any gene: 8. This CDR3 is built from 15 residues.